This TCR beta chain was captured in a study of CD8 T cells in Susac syndrome. CDR3 length equals 14 residues. Between the trimmed V and J ends, which lost 2 bases and 6 bases, there was a span of 13 bases. The germline CDR1 and CDR2 sequences are MNHNS and SASEGT. Random-hexamer reverse transcription was applied to 0.5 to 1 ug RNA. Amplification of TCR beta CDR3 was carried out by immunoSEQ multiplex PCR, which covered 54 Vbeta and 13 Jbeta segments. TCRdb itself ran the immunoSEQ multiplex PCR reads through MiXCR, one entry per CDR3 protein. The sample carries about 430,000 distinct CDR3 sequences, approximately 85% recorded once. The TEMRA cells underwent FACS enrichment, while the CD8+ and CD4+ T cells underwent negative isolation.

The TCR was taken from a human donor with multiple sclerosis. The rearrangement links TRBV6-1 to TRBJ1-2; possibly TRBD1 for D (5 bases). The specimen sequenced was CD8+ T cells from PBMCs. The CDR3 region has the DNA TGTGCCAGCAGTGAATTGCCAGGGCTTGATGGCTACACCTTC. Translating it yields CASSELPGLDGYTF.